The 11 T cell receptor beta chains below were found in one sample sequenced in a study of T cells in Graves' hyperthyroidism and ophthalmopathy. Researchers took RNA transcripts and amplified the TCR beta CDR3 regions from them. The primer set for the first-round RT-PCR of the TCR CDR3 was HTBI. TCRdb independently ran MiXCR on the multiplex PCR reads; one entry per CDR3 protein. The profile covers 300,000 to 450,000 distinct CDR3 sequences, with 14% to 15% appearing a single time and over 25% taken by the ten largest. Sequenced material: blood. Every receptor here comes from a woman aged 30 to 39 with Graves' hyperthyroidism.

At least ten counts were recorded for this clonotype. The CDR3 DNA follows: TGTGCCACGACCAAGCCGACCTACAATGAGCAGTTCTTC. Translated: CATTKPTYNEQFF. This chain links TRBV6-1 with TRBJ2-1; D ambiguous. CDR1 and CDR2 from the germline V gene are MNHNS and SASEGT. The germline V and J ends were trimmed by 10 bases and 2 bases, with 12 bases remaining between them. This CDR3 spans 13 amino acids.

In this sample, this clonotype turned up many times. V is TRBV3-1 and J is TRBJ2-7, with D possibly TRBD2 on 5 matching bases. Trimming left V 1 base short and J 7 bases short, with 14 bases between. There are 14 residues in the CDR3. The germline CDR1 and CDR2 sequences are LGHDT and YNNKEL (reference sequence). CDR3 loop: CASSQGGTSVEQYF. Here the CDR3 DNA reads TGTGCCAGCAGCCAAGGCGGTACTAGTGTTGAGCAGTACTTC.

This clonotype has just a few counts. This chain links TRBV12-3 or TRBV12-4 with TRBJ2-1; no clear D gene. The CDR3 totals 14 residues. The ends were cut back, 8 bases at V and 1 base at J, with 12 bases in the middle. In nucleotides, the CDR3 is TGTGCCAGCGGTTACGGGTCGTCCTACAATGAGCAGTTCTTC. Its protein product is CASGYGSSYNEQFF.

This clonotype was picked up many times. The chain couples TRBV30 to TRBJ1-5; D is possibly TRBD1 (5 bases). From germline, CDR1 is GTSNPN and CDR2 SVGIG (reference sequence). This CDR3 has 16 residues. Trimming removed 8 bases from V and 0 bases from J, with 20 bases in between. CDR3 protein: CAAQTGTSYSNQPQHF. Here the CDR3 DNA reads TGTGCCGCCCAAACCGGGACCAGCTATAGCAATCAGCCCCAGCATTTT.

The chain combines TRBV7-2 with TRBJ2-7, with TRBD1 matching 7 bases. The CDR3 extends over 16 amino acids. Germline V gene lookup returns CDR1 SGHTA and CDR2 FQGNSA. J lost 3 bases, V lost 2 bases, and 10 bases had no gene match. The CDR3: CASSLRTGKVHYEQYF. The CDR3, as DNA: TGTGCCAGCAGCTTAAGGACAGGCAAGGTTCACTACGAGCAGTACTTC.

This clonotype showed up many times. The J gene is TRBJ2-3, the V gene TRBV5-8; TRBD1 agrees at 7 bases. Trimming at V came to 1 base and at J to 2 bases, leaving 10 bases not matched to a gene. The CDR3 runs 17 residues. Germline V gene data show CDR1 as SGHTS and CDR2 as YDEGEE. The CDR3 loop reads CASSLSRGLAPTDTQYF. The CDR3 nucleotides read TGTGCCAGCAGCTTGAGTAGGGGGCTGGCTCCCACAGATACGCAGTATTTT.

This clonotype was counted ten times or more. The rearrangement links TRBV6-1 to TRBJ1-5; D unclear. V shed 5 bases and J shed 0 bases, with 11 bases lying between them. Germline V gene sequence: CDR1 MNHNS, CDR2 SASEGT. This CDR3 spans 15 amino acids. CDR3 bases: TGTGCCAGCAGTTACGGGCCTTATAGCAATCAGCCCCAGCATTTT. Amino acids: CASSYGPYSNQPQHF.

This clonotype was counted between two and nine times. V usage is TRBV2 and J usage is TRBJ2-1, with 14 bases aligning to TRBD2. Germline values: CDR1 SNHLY, CDR2 FYNNEI. The ends lost 6 bases at V and 8 bases at J; junction bases unmatched: 3. CDR3 size: 14 residues. DNA of the CDR3: TGTGCCAGCAGGGGACTAGCGGGAGTGTATGAGCAGTTCTTC. This encodes CASRGLAGVYEQFF.

This clonotype appeared many times. V is TRBV7-2 and J is TRBJ2-5; D is unresolved. The CDR3 has 13 amino acids. With 2 bases removed from V and 1 base from J, the gap between germline ends came to 5 bases. The germline V gene encodes CDR1 SGHTA and CDR2 FQGNSA. For the CDR3, the DNA is TGTGCCAGCAGCTTAAGCCGCCAAGAGACCCAGTACTTC. The encoded protein is CASSLSRQETQYF.

This clonotype was picked up many times. The V gene is TRBV3-1, the J gene TRBJ2-7, with a tentative D call TRBD1 (5 bases). With 4 bases removed from V and 7 bases from J, the gap between germline ends came to 11 bases. The CDR3 runs 12 residues. Per germline, CDR1 LGHDT and CDR2 YNNKEL (reference sequence). CDR3 sequence reads: CASSLRRGEQYF. In nucleotides, the CDR3 is TGTGCCAGCAGCCTCCGAAGGGGTGAGCAGTACTTC.

This rearrangement joins TRBV28 to TRBJ2-7; D is possibly TRBD1 (5 bases). V was pared by 5 bases and J by 3 bases, with 11 bases between. The CDR3 is made up of 13 amino acids. Germline-derived CDR1 and CDR2 are MDHEN and SYDVKM. CDR3 sequence reads: CASSDSLLYEQYF. CDR3 nucleotides: TGTGCCAGCAGTGACAGCCTTCTCTACGAGCAGTACTTC.